This T cell receptor beta chain was captured by sequencing in a study of control samples from healthy donors and cancer patients. The CDR3 extends over 13 amino acids. V dropped 2 bases and J dropped 7 bases, with 11 bases sitting between them. Germline V gene sequence: CDR1 LNHDA, CDR2 SQIVND (reference sequence). Method: immunoSEQ multiplex PCR; TCRdb's copy keeps in-frame clones and lacks some. This table has 160,000 or so clones, roughly 93% appearing once. The receptor's source is a man between 45 and 60 years old in good health. The sample was blood. The chain recombines TRBV19 with TRBJ1-2; no clear D gene. The CDR3: CASSIRAAGGYTF. DNA of the CDR3: TGTGCCAGTAGTATACGGGCAGCCGGTGGCTACACCTTC.